The entry below describes one T cell receptor (beta chain). What this receptor recognizes is not known. Base qualities are not at hand, and no much larger clone is one base apart. This sample is drawn from a study of blood T cells in healthy people across ages (dated by TCRdb to about 2015). At the level of the whole study: In model experiments, roughly one uniquely barcoded TCR beta cDNA molecule per two T cells was captured by template switching. Four age groups were formed from the donors: young (average approximately 15 years), middle-aged (approximately 40), aged (62) and long-lived (approximately 78). Using deep sequencing normalized with unique cDNA molecular identifiers, the study measured how TCR beta repertoire diversity changes with age. To avoid experimental bias, donors of different ages were distributed randomly across sequencing lanes. Two additional independent replicas of 1 million unique cDNA reads from the same blood draw were analyzed for two donors (one aged 18 to 29 and one aged 80 or older).

Here is what the overall study found, with its caveats: Observed TCR beta diversity per million T cells fell roughly linearly with age, and a significant reduction was already apparent by age about 36. Compared with the aged group, more naive CD4+ T cells, fewer expanded clones and increased TCR diversity were shown by the long-lived group, suggesting age selection. Estimates of total diversity based on one million sequenced T cells were regarded as lower bounds and as underestimates. Observed TCR beta diversity correlated strongly with the percentage of naive T cells measured by flow cytometry. Because profiling used bulk unsorted PBMCs, naive and antigen-experienced compartments could not be compared conclusively. Because donor CMV infection status was unknown, age-related changes in expanded clonotypes were potentially confounded.

Library preparation used 5' RACE. Sequencing instrument: Illumina HiSeq 2500. The second PCR ran for roughly 7 to 12 cycles and used a J-beta primer mix along with a sample-barcoded 5' primer. A template-switch 5' adaptor carrying 12 random nucleotides introduced a unique molecular identifier onto each TCR beta cDNA molecule. At least 2.5 million CDR3-containing paired-end reads were obtained from each sample. The Mint cDNA synthesis kit, primed by a TRBC-specific oligonucleotide, was used to synthesize first-strand cDNA from all RNA. All cDNA was treated with uracil-DNA glycosylase and then went through a first 18-cycle PCR with the universal primers M1SS and BC2_uni_R. The original pipeline was this. Normalization of each sample was performed by random selection of 1 million high-quality reads, each carrying a distinct molecular identifier. Reads with shared molecular identifiers were discarded instead of being binned into consensus sequences. MiTCR, set to a Q25 quality threshold and the strictest error-elimination algorithm, was used for CDR3 identification, clonotype clustering and error correction. Lower-bound total TCR beta diversity was estimated with a nonparametric unseen species model using Euler transformation. TCRdb applied fastp at Q25 and MiXCR to the public reads, then kept only in-frame beta chains. Each record represents a unique CDR3 protein, reported with the most common genes and DNA among its rows. Clone size and V and J calls follow TCRdb, not the original study. The sample table records 1 million or so distinct CDR3 sequences; around 45% of these occur just once. The ten largest make up 15% to 20% of the sample.

From V the trimming removes 5 bases and from J it removes 7 bases, while the gene matches leave 7 bases of the junction unaccounted for. From the germline V gene (reference sequence), CDR1 is DFQATT and CDR2 is SNEGSKA. The CDR3, cysteine through phenylalanine, is 14 amino acids long. The sequence is cut down to CDR3 DNA, 42 bases in frame from base 1. Systemically healthy Caucasian individuals from Russia, some 38 in total and aged about 6 to 90 years, were included as donors. Each donor gave 9 to 10 milliliters of peripheral blood, collected into EDTA-treated Vacutainer tubes. PBMCs were isolated by Ficoll-Paque density-gradient centrifugation, with at least 7 million obtained per sample. Total RNA was extracted from PBMCs with Trizol reagent, with at least 5.5 micrograms obtained per sample. The percentages of naive CD45RAhigh/CD27high T cells were determined by flow cytometry on a PBMC aliquot from every donor.

The sequence was collected from a woman aged 55-75 years in good health. The chain uses TRBV20-1 and TRBJ2-1, and TRBD2 aligns with 11 junction nucleotides. The sample comprised blood. The nucleotides read TGCAGTGCTGTAGCGGGAGGGCCTTGGAATGAGCAGTTCTTC. This translates into CSAVAGGPWNEQFF.